This T cell receptor (beta chain) appears in the sequencing data of a study of somatic mutations in cytotoxic T cells in rheumatoid arthritis. V gave up 6 bases and J gave up 11 bases; unmatched junction bases: 13. Germline V gene sequence: CDR1 MDHEN, CDR2 SYDVKM. This CDR3 spans 14 amino acids. As regards this clone: No antigen is known for it.

Whole-study findings and limits: For CD8+ T-cell clonality, rheumatoid arthritis patients and age-matched healthy controls did not differ significantly.

Per the original data handling: Patient CD8+ clones above 1% seldom matched published virus-specific TCRB sequences. The assay was immunoSEQ multiplex PCR, and TCRdb's table has in-frame clones only and misses some. That table furnishes V, J and clone size, whereas the DNA furnished D and trimming. The table records about 18,000 clones, 68% of them present only once. Positive magnetic bead selection, which isolated the CD4+ and CD8+ cells, was followed by a flow cytometry check of purity. The source is an adult with rheumatoid arthritis. Sequencing was performed on CD8+ T cells sorted from blood. The J gene is TRBJ1-1, the V gene TRBV28; the match to TRBD1 covers 9 bases. CDR3 sequence: CASRIRRDRVAAFF. The CDR3 DNA sequence: TGTGCCAGCAGGATAAGAAGGGACAGGGTGGCGGCTTTCTTT.